This T cell receptor beta chain was obtained from a study of cytomegalovirus exposure and HLA in healthy donors. On this clone: Its specificity is unknown.

V was pared by 8 bases and J by 0 bases, with 7 bases of the junction left unmatched. The germline CDR1 and CDR2 sequences are MNHEY and SMNVEV (reference sequence). The CDR3 loop spans 14 amino acids. Researchers ran the PCR with 60 Vbeta and 13 Jbeta primers. Measured with immunoSEQ multiplex PCR; TCRdb has only the in-frame clones, and not every one. The data contain 100,000 to 150,000 clones, 83% of them singletons. Study conclusions and caveats: Among TCR beta chains, those listed as cytomegalovirus-associated numbered over 150. Sequencing depth roughly uniform across donors was assumed in presence/absence analyses. It emerged from a later analysis that several of the most significant clusters appeared to be linked to common viral pathogens. Both high specificity and high sensitivity reportedly marked the classifier's diagnosis of cytomegalovirus status.

The source is a woman between 35 and 50 years old in good health and CMV-seropositive. The sample consisted of PBMCs. The rearrangement uses TRBV27 and TRBJ2-7, with 7 positions matching TRBD1. The CDR3 here is CASGKTGSSYEQYF. The CDR3 DNA follows: TGTGCCAGCGGCAAGACAGGGAGCTCCTACGAGCAGTACTTC.